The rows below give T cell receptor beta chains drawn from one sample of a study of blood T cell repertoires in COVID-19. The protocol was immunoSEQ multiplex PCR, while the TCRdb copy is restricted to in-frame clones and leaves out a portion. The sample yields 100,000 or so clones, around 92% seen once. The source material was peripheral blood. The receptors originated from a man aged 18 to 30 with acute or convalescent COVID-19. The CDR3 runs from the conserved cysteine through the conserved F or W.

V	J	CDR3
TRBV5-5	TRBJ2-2	CASSPDRGLVEGTGELFF
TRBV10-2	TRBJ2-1	CASSEPSLVNNEQFF
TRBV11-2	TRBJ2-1	CASSDNYNEQFF
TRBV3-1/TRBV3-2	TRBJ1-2	CASSQDGWGTESYGYTF
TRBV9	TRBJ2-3	CASSDRSGPSTDTQYF
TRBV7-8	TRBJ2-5	CASSLALAGARETQYF
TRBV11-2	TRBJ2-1	CASRGPSGGYNEQFF
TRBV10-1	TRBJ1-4	CASSGQEPALDEKLFF
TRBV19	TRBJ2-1	CASSKNKLAGVNEQFF
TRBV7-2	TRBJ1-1	CASSLYQGPTEAFF
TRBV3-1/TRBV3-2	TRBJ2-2	CASSRTSGRPHTGELFF
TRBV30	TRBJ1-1	CAWGTGGYGEAFF
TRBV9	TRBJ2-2	CASTSRGGELFF
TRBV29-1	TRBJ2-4	CSVADRGKNIQYF
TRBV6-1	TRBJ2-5	CASSEYPSGGSGETQYF
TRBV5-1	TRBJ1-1	CASSLETADYTEAFF
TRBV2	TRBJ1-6	CASSVGNRGHF
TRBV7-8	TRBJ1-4	CASSLTAPGQNEKLFF
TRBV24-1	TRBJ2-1	CATKQGPLNEQFF
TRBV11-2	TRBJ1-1	CASSLVGTAGTEAFF
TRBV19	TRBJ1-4	CASSKAPGTGREKLFF
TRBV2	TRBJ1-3	CASSVETGNTIYF
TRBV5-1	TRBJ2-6	CASSLRSSPGANVLTF
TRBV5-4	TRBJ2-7	CASSPTGGDEQYF
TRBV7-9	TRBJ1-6	CASSHGTGGSPLHF
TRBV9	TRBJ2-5	CASSGPGLSPETQYF
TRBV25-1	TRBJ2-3	CASSVLTGPSTDTQYF
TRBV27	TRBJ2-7	CASSLQAGGFYEQYF
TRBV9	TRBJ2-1	CASSVGPQGFSYNEQFF
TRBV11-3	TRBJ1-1	CASSLTGGTEAFF
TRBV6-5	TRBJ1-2	CASSYSGTPSYGYTF
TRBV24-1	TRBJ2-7	CATSDSPKAGGPYEQYF
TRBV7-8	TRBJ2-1	CASSSSRGISYNEQFF
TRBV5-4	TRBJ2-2	CASSLEAGTGELFF
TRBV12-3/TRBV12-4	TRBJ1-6	CASSSLDSPLHF
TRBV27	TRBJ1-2	CASSLSDSSLYGYTF
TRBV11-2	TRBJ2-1	CASSLLSQGMHEQFF
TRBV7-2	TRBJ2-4	CASSLVLAGWSLAKNIQYF
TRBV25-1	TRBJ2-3	CASRKGLARDTQYF
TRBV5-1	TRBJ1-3	CASGPAGIGNTIYF
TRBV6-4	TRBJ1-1	CASSVRGARTEAFF
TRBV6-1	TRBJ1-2	CASSEVFADRYYGYTF
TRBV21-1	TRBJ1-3	CASSKVGHRGSGNTIYF
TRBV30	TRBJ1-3	CAWSRTASGNTIYF
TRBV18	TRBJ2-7	CASSPGGQGKAEQYF
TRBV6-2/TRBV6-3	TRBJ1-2	CASSYSSRGNGYTF
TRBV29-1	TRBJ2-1	CSVEEGKGGSYNEQFF
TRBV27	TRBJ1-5	CASSLLRSNQPQHF
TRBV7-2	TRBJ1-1	CASSFTGRSTEAFF
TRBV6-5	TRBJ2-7	CASTSGTGGHEQYF
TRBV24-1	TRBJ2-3	CAIGTSAELSTDTQYF
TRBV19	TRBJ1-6	CASSMGARSYNSPLHF
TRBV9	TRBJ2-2	CASSPPSGGNTGELFF
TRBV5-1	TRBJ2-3	CASSLTGEVTDTQYF
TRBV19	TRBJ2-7	CASSIGRGPWDEQYF
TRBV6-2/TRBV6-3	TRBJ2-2	CASSFGTSGINTGELFF
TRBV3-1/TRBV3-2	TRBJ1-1	CASSQRQGAGEAFF
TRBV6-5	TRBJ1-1	CASSYRTGGTEAFF
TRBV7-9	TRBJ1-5	CASSLEGYQPQHF